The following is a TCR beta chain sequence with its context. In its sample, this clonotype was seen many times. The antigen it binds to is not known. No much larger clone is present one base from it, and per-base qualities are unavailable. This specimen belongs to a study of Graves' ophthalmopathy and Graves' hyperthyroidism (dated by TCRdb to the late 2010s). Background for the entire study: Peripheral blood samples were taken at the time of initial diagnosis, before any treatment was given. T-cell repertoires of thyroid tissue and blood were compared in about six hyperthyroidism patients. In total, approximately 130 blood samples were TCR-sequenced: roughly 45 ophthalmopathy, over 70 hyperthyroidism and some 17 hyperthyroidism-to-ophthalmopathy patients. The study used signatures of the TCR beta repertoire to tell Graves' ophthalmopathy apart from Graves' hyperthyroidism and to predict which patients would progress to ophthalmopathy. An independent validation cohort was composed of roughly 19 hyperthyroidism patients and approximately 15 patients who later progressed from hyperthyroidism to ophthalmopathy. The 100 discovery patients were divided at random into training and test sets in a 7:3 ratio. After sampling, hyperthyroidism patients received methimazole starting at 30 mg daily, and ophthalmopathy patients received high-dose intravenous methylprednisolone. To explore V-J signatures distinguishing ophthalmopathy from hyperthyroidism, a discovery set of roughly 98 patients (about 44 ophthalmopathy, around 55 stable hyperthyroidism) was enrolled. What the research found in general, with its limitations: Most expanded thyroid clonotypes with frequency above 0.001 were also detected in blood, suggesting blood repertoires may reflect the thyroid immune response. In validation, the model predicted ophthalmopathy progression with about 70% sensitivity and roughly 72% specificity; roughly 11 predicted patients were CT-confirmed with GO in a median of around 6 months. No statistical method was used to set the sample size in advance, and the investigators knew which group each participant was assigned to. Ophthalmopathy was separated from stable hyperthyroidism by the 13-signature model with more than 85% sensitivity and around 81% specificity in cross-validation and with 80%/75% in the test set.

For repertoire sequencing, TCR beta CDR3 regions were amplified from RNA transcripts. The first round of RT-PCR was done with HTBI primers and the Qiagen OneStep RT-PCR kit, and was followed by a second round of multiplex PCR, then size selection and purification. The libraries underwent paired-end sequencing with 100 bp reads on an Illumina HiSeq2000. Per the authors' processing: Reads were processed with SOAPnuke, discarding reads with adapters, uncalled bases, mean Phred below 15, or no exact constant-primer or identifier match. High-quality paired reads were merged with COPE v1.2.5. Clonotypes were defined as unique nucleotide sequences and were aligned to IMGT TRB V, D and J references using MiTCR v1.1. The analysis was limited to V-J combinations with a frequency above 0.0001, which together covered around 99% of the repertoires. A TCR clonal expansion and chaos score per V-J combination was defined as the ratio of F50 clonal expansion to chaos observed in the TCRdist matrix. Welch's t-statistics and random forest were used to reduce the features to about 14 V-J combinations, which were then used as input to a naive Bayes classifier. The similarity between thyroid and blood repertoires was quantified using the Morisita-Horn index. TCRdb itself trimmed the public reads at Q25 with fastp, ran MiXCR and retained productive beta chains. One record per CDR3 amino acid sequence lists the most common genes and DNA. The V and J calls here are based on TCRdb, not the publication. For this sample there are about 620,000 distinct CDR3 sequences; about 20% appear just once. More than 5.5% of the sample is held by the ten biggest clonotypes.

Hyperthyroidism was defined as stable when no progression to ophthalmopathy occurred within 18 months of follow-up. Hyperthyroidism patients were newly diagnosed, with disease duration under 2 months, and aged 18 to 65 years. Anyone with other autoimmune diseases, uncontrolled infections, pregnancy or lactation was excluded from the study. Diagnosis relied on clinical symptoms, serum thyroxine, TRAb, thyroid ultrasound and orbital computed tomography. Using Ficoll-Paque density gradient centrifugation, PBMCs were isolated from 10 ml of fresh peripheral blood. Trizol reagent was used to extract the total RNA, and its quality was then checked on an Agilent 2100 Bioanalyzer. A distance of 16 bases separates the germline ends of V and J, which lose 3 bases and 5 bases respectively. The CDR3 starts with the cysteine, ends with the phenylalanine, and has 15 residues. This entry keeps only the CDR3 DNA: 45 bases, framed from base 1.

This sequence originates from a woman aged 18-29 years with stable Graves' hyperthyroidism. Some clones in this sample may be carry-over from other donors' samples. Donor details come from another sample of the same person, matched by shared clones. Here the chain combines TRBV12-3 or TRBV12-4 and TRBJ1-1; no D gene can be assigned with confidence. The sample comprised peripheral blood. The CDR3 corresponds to CASSFDGVPGTEAFF. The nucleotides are TGTGCCAGCAGTTTCGACGGGGTCCCGGGGACTGAAGCTTTCTTT.